This TCR beta chain was identified during a study of shared clonotypes between healthy human individuals. V dropped 3 bases and J dropped 8; count of bases not matched to a gene: 5. This CDR3 is 15 amino acids long. CDR1 is MGHRA and CDR2 is YSYEKL in the germline V gene. Clones were read by immunoSEQ multiplex PCR, and TCRdb kept only the in-frame ones, dropping some. In the table there are around 750,000 clones, approximately 79% of which are singletons. The chain joins TRBV4-1 to TRBJ1-4, with TRBD1 matching over 11 bases. The TCR was taken from a woman younger than 45 in good health. Sequenced material: memory CD4+ T cells sorted from blood. The subset denotes: CD45RA-negative fraction. The CDR3 reads CASSQGTGGSEKLFF. CDR3 sequence (DNA): TGCGCCAGCAGCCAGGGGACAGGGGGTAGCGAAAAACTGTTTTTT.